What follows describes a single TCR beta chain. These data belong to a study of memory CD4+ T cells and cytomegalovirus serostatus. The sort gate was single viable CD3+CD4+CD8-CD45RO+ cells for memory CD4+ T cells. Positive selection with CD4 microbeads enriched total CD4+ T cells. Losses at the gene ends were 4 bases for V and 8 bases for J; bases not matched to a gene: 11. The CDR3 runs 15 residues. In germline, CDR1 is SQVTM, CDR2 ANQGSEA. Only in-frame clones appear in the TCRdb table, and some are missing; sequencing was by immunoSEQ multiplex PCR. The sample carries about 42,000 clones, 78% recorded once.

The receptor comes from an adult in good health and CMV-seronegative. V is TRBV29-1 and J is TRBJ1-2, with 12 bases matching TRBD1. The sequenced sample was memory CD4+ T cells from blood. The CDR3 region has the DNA TGCAGCGTTGGAAGGGGGGGGACAGGGGGCCAGGGCTACACCTTC. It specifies CSVGRGGTGGQGYTF.